This is a list of T cell receptor beta chains from one sample in a study of cytomegalovirus exposure and HLA in healthy donors. Method: immunoSEQ multiplex PCR; TCRdb's copy keeps in-frame clones and lacks some. The sample holds roughly 150,000 clones, roughly 78% seen once. The sample consisted of PBMCs. The receptors were gathered from a man aged 35-49 years in good health and CMV-seropositive. Each CDR3 is given with its conserved first and last residue. D genes are given only for firm matches. Clone size is stated in some rows and not others, as once, few, many or a class when expanded.

D | size | J | V | DNA | CDR3
. | . | TRBJ2-7 | TRBV5-1 | TGCGCCAGCCCCACGGCCTACGAGCAGTACTTC | CASPTAYEQYF
. | . | TRBJ2-7 | TRBV5-1 | TGCGCCAGCAGCCTAGGGGACACCTACAGGTCCTACGAGCAGTACTTC | CASSLGDTYRSYEQYF
. | . | TRBJ2-7 | TRBV7-6 | TGTGCCAGCAGCTTCAGCGCCCGATACGAGCAGTACTTC | CASSFSARYEQYF
TRBD1 | . | TRBJ2-7 | TRBV28 | TGTGCCAGCAGTTTAAGACAGGGGGCCTACGAGCAGTACTTC | CASSLRQGAYEQYF
TRBD1 | . | TRBJ1-1 | TRBV4-2 | TGTGCCAGCAGCCAAGCCACAATGGGACAGTGGAACACTGAAGCTTTCTTT | CASSQATMGQWNTEAFF
TRBD1 | few | TRBJ1-4 | TRBV4-2 | TGTGCCAGCAGCCAACCGGGACAGGGGAATGAAAAACTGTTTTTT | CASSQPGQGNEKLFF
. | . | TRBJ2-7 | TRBV28 | TGTGCCAGCAGCCGTCCGGACATCTACGAGCAGTACTTC | CASSRPDIYEQYF
TRBD1 | few | TRBJ1-5 | TRBV28 | TGTGCCAGCAGGGCACAGGGGGGACAGCCCCAGCATTTT | CASRAQGGQPQHF
. | . | TRBJ2-3 | TRBV6-1 | TGTGCCAGCAGTGAAGTGGGGCACAGCACAGATACGCAGTATTTT | CASSEVGHSTDTQYF
. | . | TRBJ1-5 | TRBV6-1 | TGTGCCAGCAGTGAACAACAGGGAGATCAGCCCCAGCATTTT | CASSEQQGDQPQHF
TRBD1 | . | TRBJ1-5 | TRBV7-2 | TGTGCCAGCACCCAAACAGGGGGCAGGAGCAATCAGCCCCAGCATTTT | CASTQTGGRSNQPQHF
TRBD1 | . | TRBJ1-6 | TRBV18 | TGTGCCAGCTCACTAAACCGACAGGGGGAAGATTCACCCCTCCACTTT | CASSLNRQGEDSPLHF
TRBD1 | . | TRBJ2-7 | TRBV5-4 | TGTGCCAGCAGCCGTGGGCAGGGACAGGGTACGTACGAGCAGTACTTC | CASSRGQGQGTYEQYF
TRBD1 | . | TRBJ1-5 | TRBV27 | TGTGCCAGCAGTTCAGGACAGGGGATTGTTCAGCCCCAGCATTTT | CASSSGQGIVQPQHF
TRBD2 | . | TRBJ2-1 | TRBV11-2 | TGTGCCAGCAGTTTAGTGGCTAGCGGCTACAATGAGCAGTTCTTC | CASSLVASGYNEQFF
TRBD2 | . | TRBJ2-7 | TRBV30 | TGTGCCTGGAGTAGCCAGCGGGAGGGCGAGCAGTACTTC | CAWSSQREGEQYF
TRBD1 | . | TRBJ1-6 | TRBV19 | TGTGCCAGTAGTCGCCGGACAGGGGAAGATTCACCCCTCCACTTT | CASSRRTGEDSPLHF
. | . | TRBJ2-7 | TRBV28 | TGTGCCAGCAGTTTATTGGTGTCCGGGATGTTGTACGAGCAGTACTTC | CASSLLVSGMLYEQYF
. | once | TRBJ2-1 | TRBV19 | TGTGCCAGTCGGGGGGCAGTTCAAGTCAATGAGCAGTTCTTC | CASRGAVQVNEQFF
. | . | TRBJ2-7 | TRBV6-5 | TGTGCCAGCAGACCGACCACAGGCTACGAGCAGTACTTC | CASRPTTGYEQYF
. | . | TRBJ2-7 | TRBV30 | TGTGCCTGGAGTGTGACAGTTTACGAGCAGTACTTC | CAWSVTVYEQYF
. | . | TRBJ1-1 | TRBV28 | TGTGCCAGCAGGACGGGGGGCGCGGGGAACACTGAAGCTTTCTTT | CASRTGGAGNTEAFF
TRBD1 | . | TRBJ1-2 | TRBV28 | TGTGCCAGCAGTGGCACGGACAGGGAAGATTATGGCTACACCTTC | CASSGTDREDYGYTF
TRBD1 | . | TRBJ2-2 | TRBV11-2 | TGTGCCAGCAGCTTAGGGACAGGGACCGGGGAGCTGTTTTTT | CASSLGTGTGELFF
. | . | TRBJ2-7 | TRBV13 | TGTGCCAGCAGCTTGTACCGGGACACTAAGATCTCCGAGCAGTACTTC | CASSLYRDTKISEQYF
. | . | TRBJ2-7 | TRBV5-1 | TGCGCCAGCAGCTTTTGGGGGGAAGCCTACGAGCAGTACTTC | CASSFWGEAYEQYF